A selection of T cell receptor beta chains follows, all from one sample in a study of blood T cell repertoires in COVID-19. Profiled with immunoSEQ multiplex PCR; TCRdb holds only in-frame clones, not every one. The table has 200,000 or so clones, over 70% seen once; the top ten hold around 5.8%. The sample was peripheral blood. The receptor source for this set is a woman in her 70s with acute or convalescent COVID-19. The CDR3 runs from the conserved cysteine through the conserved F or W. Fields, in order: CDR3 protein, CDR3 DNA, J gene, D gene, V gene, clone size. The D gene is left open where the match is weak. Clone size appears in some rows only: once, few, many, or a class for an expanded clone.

CASSRGSGELFF,TGTGCCAGCAGCAGGGGATCCGGGGAGCTGTTTTTT,TRBJ2-2,NA,TRBV12-3/TRBV12-4,once
CASSQDRDTQYF,TGCGCCAGCAGCCAAGACCGAGATACGCAGTATTTT,TRBJ2-3,NA,TRBV4-1,NA
CASSHEVKAGTQPQHF,TGTGCCAGCAGCCACGAGGTCAAGGCGGGGACTCAGCCCCAGCATTTT,TRBJ1-5,NA,TRBV28,NA
CASSEGTSGINEQFF,TGCGCCAGCAGTGAGGGGACTAGCGGGATCAATGAGCAGTTCTTC,TRBJ2-1,TRBD2,TRBV10-1,NA
CASSLDRVSGNTIYF,TGTGCCAGCAGCCTGGACAGGGTCTCTGGAAACACCATATATTTT,TRBJ1-3,TRBD1,TRBV3-1/TRBV3-2,NA
CASAYDSGQETQYF,TGCGCCAGCGCCTACGACAGTGGGCAAGAGACCCAGTACTTC,TRBJ2-5,NA,TRBV4-1,NA
CASRYTGLNQPQHF,TGTGCCAGCAGATATACAGGGTTAAATCAGCCCCAGCATTTT,TRBJ1-5,NA,TRBV27,NA
CASSPAGAYEQYF,TGTGCCAGCTCACCTGCAGGGGCCTACGAGCAGTACTTC,TRBJ2-7,NA,TRBV18,once
CASIPGAGVDNEQFF,TGTGCCAGTATCCCCGGGGCAGGGGTAGACAATGAGCAGTTCTTC,TRBJ2-1,NA,TRBV19,NA
CATSRDSRSSGWETQYF,TGTGCCACCAGCAGAGATTCTCGGTCTAGCGGGTGGGAGACCCAGTACTTC,TRBJ2-5,TRBD2,TRBV15,NA
CASSQDLLAGVLHEQFF,TGTGCCAGCAGCCAAGATTTGCTAGCGGGAGTGTTGCATGAGCAGTTCTTC,TRBJ2-1,TRBD2,TRBV3-1/TRBV3-2,NA
CASSARVDTEAFF,TGTGCCAGCAGTGCTAGAGTTGACACTGAAGCTTTCTTT,TRBJ1-1,NA,TRBV6-4,NA
CASSFFPGQGTGELFF,TGTGCCAGCAGCTTCTTTCCGGGACAGGGGACCGGGGAGCTGTTTTTT,TRBJ2-2,TRBD1,TRBV11-2,few
CASSQGQFRGYTF,TGTGCCAGCAGCCAAGGACAGTTTCGTGGCTACACCTTC,TRBJ1-2,NA,TRBV3-1/TRBV3-2,NA
CATARGGYGYTF,TGTGCCACCGCACGGGGGGGCTATGGCTACACCTTC,TRBJ1-2,NA,TRBV6-5,NA
CASTLDSNYGYTF,TGTGCCAGCACTTTAGACAGTAACTATGGCTACACCTTC,TRBJ1-2,NA,TRBV28,NA
CASSWPLAGGSTDTQYF,TGTGCCAGCAGCTGGCCCCTAGCGGGAGGTTCGACAGATACGCAGTATTTT,TRBJ2-3,TRBD2,TRBV7-9,NA
CATSRDDAGWELFF,TGTGCCACCAGCAGAGATGACGCAGGGTGGGAGCTGTTTTTT,TRBJ2-2,NA,TRBV15,NA
CASSFIFTGTGELFF,TGTGCCAGCAGTTTTATCTTCACAGGGACCGGGGAGCTGTTTTTT,TRBJ2-2,NA,TRBV6-5,few
CASSVVTSGIGEQFF,TGTGCCAGCAGCGTAGTGACTAGCGGGATTGGTGAGCAGTTCTTC,TRBJ2-1,TRBD2,TRBV9,NA
CASSSARAGELFF,TGTGCCAGCAGTTCCGCCAGGGCCGGGGAGCTGTTTTTT,TRBJ2-2,NA,TRBV12-3/TRBV12-4,NA
CASSQGAIRETSYEQYF,TGTGCCAGCAGCCAAGGGGCAATACGGGAGACCTCCTACGAGCAGTACTTC,TRBJ2-7,NA,TRBV14,NA
CATSRDWNRNYGYTF,TGTGCCACCAGCAGAGATTGGAACAGAAACTATGGCTACACCTTC,TRBJ1-2,NA,TRBV15,once
CASSPGGGRGQETQYF,TGTGCCAGCAGCCCCGGTGGTGGCAGGGGGCAAGAGACCCAGTACTTC,TRBJ2-5,TRBD1,TRBV5-4,few
CASRPSGTVNNQPQHF,TGTGCCAGCAGACCGTCCGGGACAGTAAACAATCAGCCCCAGCATTTT,TRBJ1-5,TRBD1,TRBV27,NA
CASSLEPSGGETQYF,TGTGCCAGCAGCTTAGAGCCTAGCGGGGGGGAGACCCAGTACTTC,TRBJ2-5,TRBD2,TRBV7-2,NA
CASRGQPLTTDTQYF,TGTGCCAGCAGGGGACAGCCTCTCACCACAGATACGCAGTATTTT,TRBJ2-3,TRBD1,TRBV2,few
CASSYEGGVYNSPLHF,TGTGCCAGCAGTTACGAGGGAGGGGTCTATAATTCACCCCTCCACTTT,TRBJ1-6,NA,TRBV6-6,once
CASSWGLAGRETQYF,TGTGCCAGCAGCTGGGGACTAGCGGGGCGAGAGACCCAGTACTTC,TRBJ2-5,TRBD2,TRBV5-5,few